This T cell receptor beta chain came from a study of CD8+ T cells in alopecia areata (dated by TCRdb to 2017 to 2018). Concerning the study at large: Treated patients were enrolled in an open-label pilot trial of oral tofacitinib, 5 to 10 mg twice daily, for moderate-to-severe alopecia areata. Patients received tofacitinib for 6 to 18 months and were then followed off drug for 6 months to check for delayed response and recurrence. In treated patients, disease severity was measured using the SALT score, which gives the percentage of scalp surface area affected. In both human patients and the C3H/HeJ mouse model, the study applied high-throughput TCRbeta sequencing to look at T cell clonal expansion in alopecia areata. On the human side, TCRbeta sequencing was run on scalp tissue and on sorted CD4+ and CD8+ peripheral blood T cells from healthy controls and from alopecia areata patients with either patchy or totalis/universalis disease. Biopsies were taken from tofacitinib-treated patients at baseline and again at 4 and 24 weeks into treatment, and several of those patients also had a later scalp biopsy. Scalp clonality was compared among normal scalp (n=4), patchy alopecia areata scalp (n=8), and alopecia totalis/universalis scalp (n=8). The RNA source kit depended on sample type: the PAXgene miRNA kit for fixed scalp, the miRNeasy kit for PBMCs, and the RNeasy kit for mouse skin. TCRbeta CDR3 regions were amplified by immunoSEQ multiplex PCR using 35 Vbeta forward and 13 Jbeta reverse primers.

Receptor amplification or capture employed the immunoSEQ multiplex PCR assay. To provide template for TCR sequencing, every sample had RNA extracted and reverse transcribed into cDNA. SuperScript III was used for first-strand cDNA synthesis, primed with a 2:1 mix of oligo-dT and random hexamers. A synthetic immune receptor repertoire was used to assess amplification bias, and residual bias was removed computationally. Regarding the original processing steps: After raw reads were preprocessed to remove errors, the CDR3 was defined following IMGT conventions as running from the conserved cysteine to phenylalanine. To get clonality, Shannon entropy was normalized by log2 of the number of productive unique TCRs and the result was subtracted from 1. Whether scalp clones were CD4 or CD8 was inferred by matching scalp TCRbeta sequences against CD4 and CD8 repertoires sorted from blood. TCRdb re-hosts the immuneACCESS table, in-frame sequences only. Its copies lack some clones; in the studies checked, an unresolved V gene accounts for under half of them, and the cause for the rest is not known. V, J and clone size are taken as reported in that table, and D and trimming were inferred from the DNA itself. This sample lists 150,000 to 200,000 clones; around 60% were detected once. The leading ten clones occupy about 1.3% of the sample.

The germline V gene (reference sequence) yields LNHDA for CDR1 and SQIVND for CDR2. Counted from cysteine to phenylalanine, this CDR3 has 14 amino acids. Only the CDR3 DNA is retained, 42 bases long and in frame from the first base. V is trimmed back by 7 bases and J by 4 bases, and the junction contains 7 bases that no gene match accounts for. As concerns this clone: Its antigen remains unidentified. No per-base quality is available; no much larger clone lies one base away.

The treatment or condition label for this specimen denotes: oral pan-JAK inhibitor, 5-10 mg twice daily. From alopecia areata patients, peripheral blood was collected along with lesional scalp punch biopsies. PBMCs were isolated by density centrifugation and stained for CD3, CD4 and CD8, and CD4+ and CD8+ T cells were sorted on a FACSAria. Beyond this particular receptor, the publication reports: The treated cohort was small, with a single nonresponder, so links between baseline CD8+ expansion and response need larger studies. Shared TCR sequences between patients were less evident than in mice, which may be partly attributable to HLA diversity in the patient population. Scalp TCR repertoire analysis is complicated because resident alphabeta T cells in normal human skin are also sequenced, whereas mouse skin is dominated by gammadelta T cells. During tofacitinib treatment, many expanded lesional clones remained in scalp and blood, and this persistence may partly explain relapse after treatment is stopped. Lesional scalp, especially in alopecia totalis/universalis, showed higher clonality and more expanded CD8+ clones than normal scalp, suggesting antigenic drive. With tofacitinib, both scalp clonality and the number of expanded CD8+ clones among the top 100 scalp clones went down significantly.

This specimen consisted of CD4+ T cells sorted from blood, obtained at approximately week 49, from a patient treated with tofacitinib. The chain couples TRBV19 to TRBJ1-1, and 9 junction bases match TRBD1. This receptor was identified in a human donor with alopecia areata. The CDR3: CASKGQGISTEAFF. The nucleotides read TGTGCCAGTAAGGGACAGGGAATTTCCACTGAAGCTTTCTTT.